Listed below are T cell receptor beta chains from one sample, sequenced in a study of blood T cell repertoires in COVID-19. Repertoires were generated with immunoSEQ multiplex PCR, while TCRdb's copy carries only in-frame clones and drops some. The repertoire holds approximately 240,000 clones, with nearly 90% as singletons. The sample consisted of peripheral blood. Every receptor here comes from a middle-aged woman who had recovered from COVID-19. The CDR3 runs from the conserved cysteine through the conserved F or W. Each record gives: J gene, clone size, D gene, V gene, CDR3 protein, CDR3 DNA. D genes are given only for firm matches. Only part of the rows carry a size: once, few, many, or a class if the clone is expanded.

J: TRBJ2-7
size: .
D: TRBD2
V: TRBV4-3
CDR3: CASSQVSSFEGLAGPNEQYF
DNA: TGCGCCAGCAGCCAAGTTAGTTCCTTCGAGGGACTAGCGGGACCCAACGAGCAGTACTTC

J: TRBJ2-1
size: .
D: TRBD1
V: TRBV5-1
CDR3: CASRQGQGGINEQFF
DNA: TGCGCCAGCAGACAAGGACAGGGGGGTATTAATGAGCAGTTCTTC

J: TRBJ2-1
size: .
D: TRBD2
V: TRBV19
CDR3: CASSIDTGTSANEQFF
DNA: TGTGCCAGTAGTATAGATACCGGGACTAGCGCCAATGAGCAGTTCTTC

J: TRBJ2-2
size: few
D: TRBD2
V: TRBV20-1
CDR3: CSASFSGRSGELFF
DNA: TGCAGTGCTAGTTTTAGCGGGAGGTCTGGGGAGCTGTTTTTT

J: TRBJ2-3
size: .
D: .
V: TRBV11-3
CDR3: CASSLDPAPGDTQYF
DNA: TGTGCCAGCAGCTTAGATCCGGCACCGGGAGATACGCAGTATTTT

J: TRBJ2-1
size: .
D: TRBD2
V: TRBV28
CDR3: CASRTSGDNEQFF
DNA: TGTGCCAGCCGGACTAGCGGCGACAATGAGCAGTTCTTC

J: TRBJ2-3
size: .
D: TRBD2
V: TRBV5-1
CDR3: CASSLEGAGADTQYF
DNA: TGCGCCAGCAGCTTGGAAGGTGCGGGGGCAGATACGCAGTATTTT

J: TRBJ1-2
size: .
D: TRBD1
V: TRBV7-7
CDR3: CASSLDLGQNYGYTF
DNA: TGTGCTAGCAGCTTAGACTTGGGACAGAACTATGGCTACACCTTC

J: TRBJ2-7
size: .
D: TRBD1
V: TRBV5-5
CDR3: CASSWGGDRWYEQYF
DNA: TGTGCCAGCAGCTGGGGCGGGGACAGGTGGTACGAGCAGTACTTC

J: TRBJ2-7
size: .
D: TRBD1
V: TRBV28
CDR3: CASSLQGGSYEQYF
DNA: TGTGCCAGCAGTCTACAGGGGGGATCCTACGAGCAGTACTTC

J: TRBJ2-7
size: once
D: .
V: TRBV6-6
CDR3: CASSQTPFDEQYF
DNA: TGTGCCAGCAGTCAGACACCTTTCGACGAGCAGTACTTC

J: TRBJ2-7
size: .
D: TRBD1
V: TRBV28
CDR3: CASRSQGGSYEQYF
DNA: TGTGCCAGCAGATCACAGGGGGGCTCCTACGAGCAGTACTTC

J: TRBJ2-5
size: .
D: .
V: TRBV5-1
CDR3: CASSFGVGGQETQYF
DNA: TGCGCCAGCAGCTTTGGGGTCGGGGGCCAAGAGACCCAGTACTTC

J: TRBJ1-5
size: few
D: .
V: TRBV21-1
CDR3: CASSNTTGVQPQHF
DNA: TGTGCCAGCAGCAATACGACAGGGGTTCAGCCCCAGCATTTT

J: TRBJ1-4
size: .
D: TRBD1
V: TRBV2
CDR3: CASSRDRENEKLFF
DNA: TGTGCCAGCAGCCGGGACAGAGAGAATGAAAAACTGTTTTTT

J: TRBJ2-3
size: .
D: TRBD2
V: TRBV7-3
CDR3: CASSLTIGRGLAITDTQYF
DNA: TGTGCCAGCAGCTTAACAATTGGGAGGGGACTAGCGATCACAGATACGCAGTATTTT

J: TRBJ1-1
size: .
D: TRBD1
V: TRBV19
CDR3: CASKPGDRGPNTEAFF
DNA: TGTGCCAGTAAGCCCGGGGACAGGGGACCGAACACTGAAGCTTTCTTT

J: TRBJ2-7
size: .
D: TRBD2
V: TRBV3-1/TRBV3-2
CDR3: CASSSPGLATYEQYF
DNA: TGTGCCAGCAGTTCTCCGGGACTAGCGACCTACGAGCAGTACTTC

J: TRBJ1-3
size: .
D: .
V: TRBV7-3
CDR3: CASSSVGNSGNTIYF
DNA: TGTGCCAGCAGCTCCGTGGGCAACTCTGGAAACACCATATATTTT

J: TRBJ2-6
size: .
D: .
V: TRBV30
CDR3: CAWSVSPGGAWGANVLTF
DNA: TGTGCCTGGAGTGTATCTCCAGGAGGGGCGTGGGGGGCCAACGTCCTGACTTTC

J: TRBJ2-7
size: .
D: .
V: TRBV9
CDR3: CASSVSTSRGWLDYEQYF
DNA: TGTGCCAGCAGCGTAAGTACCTCTAGGGGGTGGTTGGACTACGAGCAGTACTTC

J: TRBJ2-1
size: .
D: .
V: TRBV4-3
CDR3: CASSQDWTEDYNEQFF
DNA: TGCGCCAGCAGCCAAGATTGGACAGAAGATTACAATGAGCAGTTCTTC

J: TRBJ1-2
size: .
D: .
V: TRBV19
CDR3: CASSNRASGGYTF
DNA: TGTGCCAGTAGTAACCGGGCCAGCGGTGGCTACACCTTC

J: TRBJ1-6
size: few
D: TRBD1
V: TRBV2
CDR3: CATRQGNDSPLHF
DNA: TGTGCCACAAGACAGGGTAATGATTCACCCCTCCACTTT

J: TRBJ2-7
size: .
D: .
V: TRBV19
CDR3: CASSISRGGYEQYF
DNA: TGTGCCAGTAGTATTAGCAGGGGCGGCTACGAGCAGTACTTC

J: TRBJ2-7
size: .
D: TRBD1
V: TRBV28
CDR3: CASSSWTGGLYEQYF
DNA: TGTGCCAGCAGTTCTTGGACAGGGGGCTTGTACGAGCAGTACTTC

J: TRBJ1-2
size: .
D: TRBD1
V: TRBV19
CDR3: CASSFRDRVGGYTF
DNA: TGTGCCAGTAGTTTTCGGGACAGGGTTGGTGGCTACACCTTC

J: TRBJ2-3
size: .
D: TRBD2
V: TRBV7-2
CDR3: CASSSRTSGRSTDTQYF
DNA: TGTGCCAGCAGCTCGAGGACTAGCGGGAGGAGCACAGATACGCAGTATTTT

J: TRBJ2-5
size: once
D: TRBD2
V: TRBV19
CDR3: CASSTSRASGSWGETQYF
DNA: TGTGCCAGTAGTACTTCCCGGGCTAGCGGGAGTTGGGGAGAGACCCAGTACTTC

J: TRBJ1-2
size: once
D: .
V: TRBV6-6
CDR3: CASRSYGYTF
DNA: TGTGCCAGCAGGTCGTATGGCTACACCTTC

J: TRBJ2-1
size: .
D: .
V: TRBV6-5
CDR3: CASSRGDPYNEQFF
DNA: TGTGCCAGCAGTCGCGGGGACCCGTACAATGAGCAGTTCTTC

J: TRBJ1-2
size: .
D: .
V: TRBV19
CDR3: CASSIGLTGGGGYTF
DNA: TGTGCCAGTAGTATAGGTCTCACGGGTGGAGGTGGCTACACCTTC

J: TRBJ2-7
size: .
D: .
V: TRBV7-2
CDR3: CASSSNLAYEQYF
DNA: TGTGCCAGCAGCTCTAACCTAGCCTACGAGCAGTACTTC

J: TRBJ2-7
size: .
D: .
V: TRBV7-9
CDR3: CASSPSTSSYEQYF
DNA: TGTGCCAGCAGCCCCTCGACTAGCTCCTACGAGCAGTACTTC

J: TRBJ1-5
size: .
D: .
V: TRBV27
CDR3: CASSPSRNQPQHF
DNA: TGTGCCAGCAGTCCCTCCCGCAATCAGCCCCAGCATTTT

J: TRBJ1-5
size: .
D: .
V: TRBV7-3
CDR3: CASSFGSRDSGSTQHF
DNA: TGTGCCAGCAGCTTTGGGAGCCGGGACTCCGGTTCGACCCAGCATTTT

J: TRBJ2-5
size: .
D: TRBD1
V: TRBV9
CDR3: CASSAWDRTQETQYF
DNA: TGTGCCAGCAGCGCATGGGACAGAACTCAAGAGACCCAGTACTTC

J: TRBJ1-2
size: .
D: .
V: TRBV3-1/TRBV3-2
CDR3: CASSQGEGTYGYTF
DNA: TGTGCCAGCAGCCAAGGGGAGGGAACCTATGGCTACACCTTC

J: TRBJ2-4
size: .
D: .
V: TRBV19
CDR3: CASSIDGASVIQYF
DNA: TGTGCCAGTAGTATAGATGGGGCTTCAGTCATTCAGTACTTC

J: TRBJ2-2
size: .
D: .
V: TRBV2
CDR3: CASRGPTESFPYTGELFF
DNA: TGTGCCAGCAGGGGTCCCACAGAATCCTTTCCCTACACCGGGGAGCTGTTTTTT

J: TRBJ2-7
size: .
D: .
V: TRBV3-1/TRBV3-2
CDR3: CASSHPNRDGQYF
DNA: TGTGCCAGCAGCCACCCTAACAGGGACGGGCAGTACTTC

J: TRBJ1-2
size: once
D: TRBD1
V: TRBV19
CDR3: CASSTTGGVNYGYTF
DNA: TGTGCCAGTAGTACAACAGGGGGGGTTAACTATGGCTACACCTTC

J: TRBJ2-7
size: .
D: TRBD2
V: TRBV29-1
CDR3: CSVGASGRGEQYF
DNA: TGCAGCGTTGGGGCTAGCGGGAGGGGCGAGCAGTACTTC

J: TRBJ2-7
size: .
D: .
V: TRBV28
CDR3: CAAQGGNEQYF
DNA: TGTGCCGCCCAGGGCGGCAACGAGCAGTACTTC

J: TRBJ1-5
size: .
D: .
V: TRBV2
CDR3: CASSEAVSNQPQHF
DNA: TGTGCCAGCAGTGAGGCGGTTAGCAATCAGCCCCAGCATTTT

J: TRBJ2-3
size: .
D: TRBD1
V: TRBV29-1
CDR3: CSPRRDRGTDTQYF
DNA: TGCAGCCCACGCCGGGACAGGGGGACAGATACGCAGTATTTT

J: TRBJ2-3
size: .
D: .
V: TRBV30
CDR3: CAWSVGATDTQYF
DNA: TGTGCCTGGAGTGTAGGGGCCACAGATACGCAGTATTTT

J: TRBJ2-4
size: .
D: .
V: TRBV19
CDR3: CASSSFGGLAKNIQYF
DNA: TGTGCCAGTAGTAGCTTCGGCGGACTAGCCAAAAACATTCAGTACTTC

J: TRBJ2-1
size: .
D: TRBD2
V: TRBV7-2
CDR3: CASSPGLAVGNEQFF
DNA: TGTGCCAGCAGCCCCGGACTAGCGGTTGGCAATGAGCAGTTCTTC